This T cell receptor beta chain was recorded in a study of blood T cell repertoires in COVID-19. Across the whole study: Nucleic acid was either cDNA or gDNA, and it came from T cells, B-cell-depleted T cells, or PBMCs.

In the authors' workflow: Amplified reference gene primers provided the basis for estimating nucleated cell counts. Data came from immunoSEQ multiplex PCR; TCRdb stores just in-frame clones and leaves some out. That table gives V, J and clone size, and the DNA gave D and trimming. The repertoire consists of around 170,000 clones, with 88% occurring once and the leading ten covering approximately 24%. There are 12 residues in the CDR3. The V and J ends lost 2 bases and 4 bases respectively, with 6 bases between them. Germline values: CDR1 MNHNY, CDR2 SVGAGI (reference sequence). This receptor was identified in a man aged 55 to 70 with acute or convalescent COVID-19. This chain connects TRBV6-6 to TRBJ2-7; D unresolved. The material sequenced was peripheral blood. Written as DNA, the CDR3 is TGTGCCAGCAGTTACGACATTTACGAGCAGTACGTC. Amino acid sequence: CASSYDIYEQYV.